This TCR beta chain originates from a study of human versus mouse CDR3 diversity and MHC coevolution. The table came from immunoSEQ multiplex PCR; TCRdb's copy has only in-frame clones and leaves some out. The sample contains approximately 81,000 clones, around 95% of which appear only once. CDR1 SGHAT and CDR2 FQNNGV come from the germline V gene. Germline trimming cut 5 bases from V and 4 bases from J; bases unmatched to any gene: 9. The CDR3 runs 15 residues. The J gene is TRBJ2-7, the V gene TRBV11-2; 9 nucleotides align to TRBD1. Sequenced sample: naive CD4+ T cells from blood. Subset given: CD45RO-negative CD62L-positive naive CD4 T cells. The clonotype originates from a person aged 25 to 69 in good health. DNA of the CDR3: TGTGCCAGCAGCCGAACTAGGGACAGGGCGTACGAGCAGTACTTC. This encodes CASSRTRDRAYEQYF.